A selection of T cell receptor beta chains follows, all from one sample in a study of human T cells and chemical hapten exposure. MiXCR, applied by TCRdb to the RACE reads, yields one record per CDR3 protein. The data show more than 150,000 distinct CDR3 sequences, 20% to 25% seen once. Sequencing was performed on whole blood, taken in connection with sensitization to the hapten diphenylcyclopropenone (DPC). These receptors were collected from a woman aged 40 to 50 with alopecia areata. Some clones in this sample may be carry-over from other donors' samples. CDR3s include the opening cysteine and the closing phenylalanine or tryptophan. Fields, in order: CDR3 DNA, CDR3 protein, V gene, J gene, clone size, D gene. D genes are given only for firm matches. Size tells how often a clone was seen (once, few, many) or the class of an expanded clone, and some rows leave it out.

CDR3 DNA: TGCAGCGTTGGGGGACGGGTGGGAAACATTCAGTACTTC
CDR3 protein: CSVGGRVGNIQYF
V gene: TRBV29-1
J gene: TRBJ2-4
clone size: few
D gene: -

CDR3 DNA: TGTGCCATCCCCGCTGCAGGGACCCCCTATGGCTACACCTTC
CDR3 protein: CAIPAAGTPYGYTF
V gene: TRBV28
J gene: TRBJ1-2
clone size: once
D gene: -

CDR3 DNA: TGTGCCATCAGTGACCAGACAGGGGCCCTAGGCGAGCAGTACTTC
CDR3 protein: CAISDQTGALGEQYF
V gene: TRBV10-3
J gene: TRBJ2-7
clone size: many
D gene: TRBD1

CDR3 DNA: TGTGCCAGCAGTTTAGCTGGGGGACCCTATGGCTACACCTTC
CDR3 protein: CASSLAGGPYGYTF
V gene: TRBV12-3/TRBV12-4
J gene: TRBJ1-2
clone size: -
D gene: -

CDR3 DNA: TGCAGCGTTGACGGGGGCTCCCCAGATACGCAGTATTTT
CDR3 protein: CSVDGGSPDTQYF
V gene: TRBV29-1
J gene: TRBJ2-3
clone size: -
D gene: -

CDR3 DNA: TGTGCCAGCAGCCACGGAGGTGGAGACAGGACCTACGAGCAGTACTTC
CDR3 protein: CASSHGGGDRTYEQYF
V gene: TRBV7-8
J gene: TRBJ2-7
clone size: few
D gene: -

CDR3 DNA: TGTGCCAGCAGCCCCCGGACTGCCGGGGAGCTGTTTTTT
CDR3 protein: CASSPRTAGELFF
V gene: TRBV28
J gene: TRBJ2-2
clone size: few
D gene: -

CDR3 DNA: TGTGCCAGCAGCGGGACAGGGGTGAAGCCGGGGGAGACCCAGTACTTC
CDR3 protein: CASSGTGVKPGETQYF
V gene: TRBV7-8
J gene: TRBJ2-5
clone size: -
D gene: TRBD1

CDR3 DNA: TGTGCCAGCAGTTTTCAACCGGGTCCCGCTCCAGAGACCCAGTACTTC
CDR3 protein: CASSFQPGPAPETQYF
V gene: TRBV27
J gene: TRBJ2-5
clone size: -
D gene: -

CDR3 DNA: TGTGCCAGCAGCTCGGAGAGTTTAGCGGCATACACAGATACGCAGTATTTT
CDR3 protein: CASSSESLAAYTDTQYF
V gene: TRBV28
J gene: TRBJ2-3
clone size: -
D gene: -

CDR3 DNA: TGCAGCGTTTGGGACAGCAATCAGCCCCAGCATTTT
CDR3 protein: CSVWDSNQPQHF
V gene: TRBV29-1
J gene: TRBJ1-5
clone size: few
D gene: -

CDR3 DNA: TGTGCCAGCAGTTTGGATTCCACCTACAATGAGCAGTTCTTC
CDR3 protein: CASSLDSTYNEQFF
V gene: TRBV12-3/TRBV12-4
J gene: TRBJ2-1
clone size: -
D gene: -

CDR3 DNA: TGTGCCAGCACGCTGACCGGGAGGAACACTGAAGCTTTCTTT
CDR3 protein: CASTLTGRNTEAFF
V gene: TRBV2
J gene: TRBJ1-1
clone size: few
D gene: -

CDR3 DNA: TGTGCCAGCAGTAGACAGGACACGCGAGATACGCAGTATTTT
CDR3 protein: CASSRQDTRDTQYF
V gene: TRBV6-5
J gene: TRBJ2-3
clone size: few
D gene: -

CDR3 DNA: TGTGCCAGCAGCTTAGCGGGGGCAGCACTCAGCACAGATACGCAGTATTTT
CDR3 protein: CASSLAGAALSTDTQYF
V gene: TRBV7-2
J gene: TRBJ2-3
clone size: -
D gene: -

CDR3 DNA: TGTGCCATCAGTGAGTCGGCACAGGGTGGCTACGAGCAGTACTTC
CDR3 protein: CAISESAQGGYEQYF
V gene: TRBV10-3
J gene: TRBJ2-7
clone size: -
D gene: -

CDR3 DNA: TGCAGCGTTGAGGAGGGCTTCTATGGCTACACCTTC
CDR3 protein: CSVEEGFYGYTF
V gene: TRBV29-1
J gene: TRBJ1-2
clone size: -
D gene: -

CDR3 DNA: TGCGCCAGCAGCTTGGAACAGGCCGACAATGAGCAGTTCTTC
CDR3 protein: CASSLEQADNEQFF
V gene: TRBV5-1
J gene: TRBJ2-1
clone size: few
D gene: -

CDR3 DNA: TGTGCCAGCTATAGGAACACTGAAGCTTTCTTT
CDR3 protein: CASYRNTEAFF
V gene: TRBV28
J gene: TRBJ1-1
clone size: -
D gene: -

CDR3 DNA: TGTGCCAGCAGCAACGACGGTAATCAGCCCCAGCATTTT
CDR3 protein: CASSNDGNQPQHF
V gene: TRBV6-5
J gene: TRBJ1-5
clone size: many
D gene: -

CDR3 DNA: TGTGCCAGCAGCCCTACTAGGATTGAGCAGTTCTTC
CDR3 protein: CASSPTRIEQFF
V gene: TRBV2
J gene: TRBJ2-1
clone size: -
D gene: -

CDR3 DNA: TGTGCCAGCAGCTTCGGGTTCAGCTCCTACGAGCAGTACTTC
CDR3 protein: CASSFGFSSYEQYF
V gene: TRBV7-2
J gene: TRBJ2-7
clone size: -
D gene: -

CDR3 DNA: TGTGCCAGCAGCCCGAGACAGGACAAGAACACTGAAGCTTTCTTT
CDR3 protein: CASSPRQDKNTEAFF
V gene: TRBV9
J gene: TRBJ1-1
clone size: -
D gene: -

CDR3 DNA: TGCAGCGTTGAAGGGCCAAACCAAGAGACCCAGTACTTC
CDR3 protein: CSVEGPNQETQYF
V gene: TRBV29-1
J gene: TRBJ2-5
clone size: few
D gene: -

CDR3 DNA: TGCGCCAGCAGCTTGGGACTAGCGGGAATCGGAGATACGCAGTATTTT
CDR3 protein: CASSLGLAGIGDTQYF
V gene: TRBV5-1
J gene: TRBJ2-3
clone size: -
D gene: TRBD2

CDR3 DNA: TGTGCCAGCCAGACTAGCGGGAGTTTGGATACGCAGTATTTT
CDR3 protein: CASQTSGSLDTQYF
V gene: TRBV28
J gene: TRBJ2-3
clone size: -
D gene: TRBD2

CDR3 DNA: TGCGCCAGCAGCCAAGATAGCGGGAGGGCCGAAGATACGCAGTATTTT
CDR3 protein: CASSQDSGRAEDTQYF
V gene: TRBV4-1
J gene: TRBJ2-3
clone size: few
D gene: TRBD2

CDR3 DNA: TGCAGTGCTAGCAGACTAGCGGGGGGAAGGGATACGCAGTATTTT
CDR3 protein: CSASRLAGGRDTQYF
V gene: TRBV20-1
J gene: TRBJ2-3
clone size: -
D gene: TRBD2

CDR3 DNA: TGTGCCAGCAGTCTGACAGGGGGTGGAGAGACCCAGTACTTC
CDR3 protein: CASSLTGGGETQYF
V gene: TRBV7-2
J gene: TRBJ2-5
clone size: few
D gene: TRBD1

CDR3 DNA: TGCAGCGTTGCGAGGACAGCCTATAACACCGGGGAGCTGTTTTTT
CDR3 protein: CSVARTAYNTGELFF
V gene: TRBV29-1
J gene: TRBJ2-2
clone size: many
D gene: -

CDR3 DNA: TGCGCCAGCAGCCAAGATTATCAAGGAAGACAGCCCCAGCATTTT
CDR3 protein: CASSQDYQGRQPQHF
V gene: TRBV4-3
J gene: TRBJ1-5
clone size: many
D gene: -

CDR3 DNA: TGTGCCAGCATGGGGACAGCTAGCTCCTACGAGCAGTACTTC
CDR3 protein: CASMGTASSYEQYF
V gene: TRBV2
J gene: TRBJ2-7
clone size: few
D gene: TRBD1

CDR3 DNA: TGTGCCAGCAGCCCCTCGACTTACAATGAGCAGTTCTTC
CDR3 protein: CASSPSTYNEQFF
V gene: TRBV7-9
J gene: TRBJ2-1
clone size: few
D gene: -

CDR3 DNA: TGTGCCAGCAGTGAAAGGACGGACTACTACGAGCAGTACTTC
CDR3 protein: CASSERTDYYEQYF
V gene: TRBV2
J gene: TRBJ2-7
clone size: -
D gene: -

CDR3 DNA: TGTGCCAGCAGTTATGTATCCTACAATGAGCAGTTCTTC
CDR3 protein: CASSYVSYNEQFF
V gene: TRBV6-2/TRBV6-3
J gene: TRBJ2-1
clone size: few
D gene: -

CDR3 DNA: TGTGCCAGCAGTTCAACGGGAGGGCTCTACGAGCAGTACTTC
CDR3 protein: CASSSTGGLYEQYF
V gene: TRBV27
J gene: TRBJ2-7
clone size: -
D gene: TRBD2

CDR3 DNA: TGTGCCAGCAGCCGACTAGAGGGCCAGTTTGAGCAGTTCTTC
CDR3 protein: CASSRLEGQFEQFF
V gene: TRBV6-5
J gene: TRBJ2-1
clone size: -
D gene: -

CDR3 DNA: TGTGCCAGCAGCTCGTCACGGCAGTACACTGAAGCTTTCTTT
CDR3 protein: CASSSSRQYTEAFF
V gene: TRBV7-8
J gene: TRBJ1-1
clone size: few
D gene: -

CDR3 DNA: TGTGCCAGCAGTTTAAGTTCAGCAGCCTCCTACGAGCAGTACTTC
CDR3 protein: CASSLSSAASYEQYF
V gene: TRBV27
J gene: TRBJ2-7
clone size: -
D gene: -

CDR3 DNA: TGTGCCAGCAGGACCGGGACCCTAAATGCGGAGACCCAGTACTTC
CDR3 protein: CASRTGTLNAETQYF
V gene: TRBV6-5
J gene: TRBJ2-5
clone size: few
D gene: -

CDR3 DNA: TGTGCCAGCAGGAGCTTCAGACAGTATACGCAGTATTTT
CDR3 protein: CASRSFRQYTQYF
V gene: TRBV6-2/TRBV6-3
J gene: TRBJ2-3
clone size: -
D gene: -

CDR3 DNA: TGTGCCACCAGTGATGCAACTAGCGGGAGATACAATGAGCAGTTCTTC
CDR3 protein: CATSDATSGRYNEQFF
V gene: TRBV24-1
J gene: TRBJ2-1
clone size: -
D gene: TRBD2

CDR3 DNA: TGTGCCATCACCCCCAAGGCGAACACTGAAGCTTTCTTT
CDR3 protein: CAITPKANTEAFF
V gene: TRBV10-3
J gene: TRBJ1-1
clone size: -
D gene: -

CDR3 DNA: TGCGCCAGCAGCCAATGGGGACTAGCGATTACCTACAATGAGCAGTTCTTC
CDR3 protein: CASSQWGLAITYNEQFF
V gene: TRBV4-3
J gene: TRBJ2-1
clone size: few
D gene: TRBD2

CDR3 DNA: TGTGCCAGCACCCTCGCGGCAGGGGAGTATGGCTACACCTTC
CDR3 protein: CASTLAAGEYGYTF
V gene: TRBV28
J gene: TRBJ1-2
clone size: few
D gene: -